This TCR beta chain was documented in a study of CD8+CD57+ T cells in acquired aplastic anemia. Overall study context: Sorted CD4+ and CD8+ cells gave an average of roughly 3.3 ug of DNA.

For CDR3 and TCR beta VDJ profiling, genomic DNA was the template used. Using its own MiXCR run on the reads, TCRdb lists one record per CDR3 protein. The sample lists 80,000 to 100,000 distinct CDR3 sequences, about 67% occurring once. This clonotype was seen a few times. Its antigen is as yet unknown. Flow cytometry had shown expanded CD8+CD57+ cells in the patients chosen for sequencing. Every one of the patients had aplastic anemia (severe, acquired). Study-wide points: Patient and control CD8+ Simpson's diversity was not significantly different. Patients had fewer than 35 CD8+ CDR3 sequences in common with controls (the shared set).

CDR3 size: 15 residues. CDR1 and CDR2 from the germline V gene are SEHNR and FQNEAQ (reference sequence). V shed 5 bases and J shed 0 bases, with 13 bases lying between them. This chain uses TRBV7-9 with TRBJ1-2; D is unresolved. The TCR was taken from a human donor with aplastic anemia. The specimen was sorted CD4+, CD8+, or CD8+CD57+ T cells (not recorded which) from PBMCs. The CDR3 DNA sequence: TGTGCCAGCAGCCCCGGGAGTTCAGCTAACTATGGCTACACCTTC. This encodes CASSPGSSANYGYTF.